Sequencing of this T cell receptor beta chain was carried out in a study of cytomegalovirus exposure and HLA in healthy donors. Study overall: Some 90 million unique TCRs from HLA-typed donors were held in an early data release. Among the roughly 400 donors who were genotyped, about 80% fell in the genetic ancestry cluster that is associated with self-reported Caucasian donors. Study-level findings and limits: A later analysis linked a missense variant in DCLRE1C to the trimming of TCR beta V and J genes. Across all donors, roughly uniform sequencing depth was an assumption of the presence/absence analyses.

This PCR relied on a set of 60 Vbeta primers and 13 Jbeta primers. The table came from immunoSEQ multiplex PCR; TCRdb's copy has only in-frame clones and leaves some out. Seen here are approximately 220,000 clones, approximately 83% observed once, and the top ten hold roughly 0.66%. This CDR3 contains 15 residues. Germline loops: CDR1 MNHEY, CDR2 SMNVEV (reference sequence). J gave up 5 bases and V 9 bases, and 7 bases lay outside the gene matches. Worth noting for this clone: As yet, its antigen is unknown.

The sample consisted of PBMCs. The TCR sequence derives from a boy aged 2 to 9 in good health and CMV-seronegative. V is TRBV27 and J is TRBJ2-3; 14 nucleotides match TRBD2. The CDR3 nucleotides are TGTGCCAGTAGACTAGCGGGAGGGGCGGTAGATACGCAGTATTTT. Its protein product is CASRLAGGAVDTQYF.